The present T cell receptor beta chain was sequenced within a study of shared clonotypes between healthy human individuals. V was shortened by 6 bases and J by 2 bases, with 11 bases between the two germline ends. The germline V gene encodes CDR1 WSHSY and CDR2 SAAADI. CDR3 size: 15 residues. In the study's own analysis: For the immunoSEQ data, sequences were junction-only without quality scores, so filtering differed. The data were produced by immunoSEQ multiplex PCR, yet TCRdb's version contains in-frame clones alone and is incomplete. D and trimming were read from the DNA, whereas the V and J calls and clone size are those reported in that table. The sample yields about 2 million clones, about 95% seen once. Positive CCR7 selection of CD45RO-negative cells yielded the naive CD8 cells, and terminally differentiated effector memory CD45RA+ cells were excluded.

The gene calls are TRBV10-2 and TRBJ2-6; D remains unclear. This TCR was sampled from a man younger than 35 in good health. Sequenced material: naive CD8+ T cells sorted from blood. CDR3 sequence: CASRKGRTGANVLTF. The CDR3 DNA reads TGCGCCAGCAGGAAGGGAAGGACTGGGGCCAACGTCCTGACTTTC.